This T cell receptor beta chain was recorded in a study of spatial heterogeneity in lung cancer. General observations from the study: There were more appearances of ubiquitous expanded tumor TCRs in blood at resection than at follow-up.

Time point noted: sample taken at primary tumor resection. Whole RNA came from tumor, nontumor lung or frozen PBMC and was sequenced without being sorted. Carried by each TCR cDNA molecule was a unique molecular identifier. TCRdb ran MiXCR on the 5' RACE reads and lists one entry per CDR3 protein. This repertoire shows under 75,000 distinct CDR3 sequences, 8.4% found once; its top ten account for less than 15%. Germline V gene sequence: CDR1 KGHSH, CDR2 LQKENI. The CDR3 runs to 14 residues. Trimming cost V 6 bases and J 2 bases; bases outside gene matches: 4. The sample holds many counts of this clonotype. Antigen specificity is unknown.

This receptor was obtained from a female donor with early-stage non-small cell lung cancer. V usage is TRBV18 and J usage is TRBJ2-7, with 10 positions matching TRBD1. The source was PBMCs, collected at surgery. CDR3 sequence reads: CASSPGTGAYEQYF. The CDR3 coding sequence is TGTGCCAGCTCTCCCGGGACAGGGGCCTACGAGCAGTACTTC. The complete variable domain, with remaining parts taken from reference TRBV18 and TRBJ2-7, reads NAGVMQNPRHLVRRRGQEARLRCSPMKGHSHVYWYRQLPEEGLKFMVYLQKENIIDESGMPKERFSAEFPKEGPSILRIQQVVRGDSAAYFCASSPGTGAYEQYFGPGTRLTVT.